Given below is one T cell receptor (beta chain) in context. This sample was taken from a study of blood T cell repertoires in COVID-19. Repertoires were generated with immunoSEQ multiplex PCR, while TCRdb's copy carries only in-frame clones and drops some. The sample consists of approximately 110,000 clones, 84% of them appearing once. J lost 2 bases, V lost 4 bases, and 8 bases had no gene match. The CDR3 covers 15 residues. Germline V CDR1 and CDR2: SQVTM, ANQGSEA. The chain has TRBV29-1 and TRBJ2-5, with TRBD1 matching over 9 bases. Sequencing was performed on peripheral blood. This TCR was recovered from a woman over 75 with active or convalescent COVID-19. The CDR3 loop is CSVGTTGGIQETQYF. The DNA of the CDR3 is TGCAGCGTTGGTACAACAGGGGGCATACAAGAGACCCAGTACTTC.